These T cell receptor beta chains were read from a single sample in a study of vaccination and CD4 T cells after COVID-19. TCRdb re-analysed the PCR reads in MiXCR, keeping a single row per CDR3 protein. The sample includes roughly 8,700 distinct CDR3 sequences, roughly 49% of them seen just once. Their antigen targets remain unknown. The sequencing input was CD4+ T cells from blood, cultured in vitro. These receptors were obtained from a human donor in good health. CDR3s include the opening cysteine and the closing phenylalanine or tryptophan.

V: TRBV6-2/TRBV6-3; J: TRBJ2-5; CDR3: CASSYGEAQYF
V: TRBV15; J: TRBJ2-3; CDR3: CATSRSLQGTSGGTDTQYF
V: TRBV28; J: TRBJ2-3; CDR3: CASSLNGVKADTQYF
V: TRBV7-9; J: TRBJ1-2; CDR3: CASSLEGVGNYGYTF
V: TRBV19; J: TRBJ2-2; CDR3: CASSFGGRGSGELFF
V: TRBV6-1; J: TRBJ2-1; CDR3: CASRRQSYNEQFF
V: TRBV12-3/TRBV12-4; J: TRBJ2-7; CDR3: CASSLATSGIFGYEQYF
V: TRBV6-5; J: TRBJ1-4; CDR3: CASSYKGKLFF
V: TRBV7-2; J: TRBJ1-2; CDR3: CASSTGHQNYGYTF
V: TRBV5-1; J: TRBJ2-1; CDR3: CASSLRARDEQFF
V: TRBV16; J: TRBJ2-7; CDR3: CASSPGLAGGPVEQYF
V: TRBV20-1; J: TRBJ2-7; CDR3: CSVIHGGGGNREQYF
V: TRBV6-5; J: TRBJ1-2; CDR3: CASSYSGQNYGYTF
V: TRBV10-3; J: TRBJ1-1; CDR3: CATRAEGGTEAFF
V: TRBV7-6; J: TRBJ2-1; CDR3: CASSSPGQYNEQFF
V: TRBV6-1; J: TRBJ2-2; CDR3: CASSRQPKLPGELFF
V: TRBV2; J: TRBJ2-5; CDR3: CASTGGREETQYF
V: TRBV20-1; J: TRBJ1-5; CDR3: CSAILGALSYSNQPQHF
V: TRBV12-3/TRBV12-4; J: TRBJ1-1; CDR3: CASRLHRDRMNTEAFF
V: TRBV20-1; J: TRBJ2-7; CDR3: CSAQSPGYEQYF